What follows are 23 T cell receptor beta chains derived from one specimen sequenced in a study of technical replicates of blood from several donors. The repertoire was sequenced with immunoSEQ multiplex PCR; TCRdb's copy has only in-frame clones and lacks some. Of about 78,000 clones in the sample, approximately 93% were seen once. Sequencing used T cells isolated from PBMCs. The receptors were sampled from a human donor in good health.

Comments on this clone: A read error may account for a junction end that differs from germline. The chain links TRBV7-3 to TRBJ2-3, with TRBD2 identical over 10 bases. From germline, CDR1 is SGHTA and CDR2 FQGTGA. This CDR3 region has 15 residues. The CDR3 DNA is TGTGCCACCAGCAAGCGGGAGGGCGGCACAGATACGCAGTATTTT. Protein sequence: CATSKREGGTDTQYF.

In its sample, this clone was seen once. The V gene is TRBV9, the J gene TRBJ1-1; D perhaps matches TRBD1 (5 bases). Germline V CDR1 and CDR2: SGDLS, YYNGEE. Trimming pared 4 bases from V and 5 bases from J, leaving 15 bases between. The CDR3 totals 14 residues. The CDR3 DNA reads as TGTGCCAGCAGCTCCCGCGACAGTTATACTGAAGCTTTCTTT. Translated, it gives CASSSRDSYTEAFF.

This chain uses TRBV11-3 with TRBJ2-2; TRBD1 agrees at 7 bases. V lost 7 bases to trimming and J lost 5 bases; unmatched junction nucleotides: 4. Germline V gene sequence: CDR1 SGHNT, CDR2 YENEEA. This CDR3 is 13 amino acids long. The CDR3 nucleotides read TGTGCCAGCACCCCGACAGGGACCGGGGAGCTGTTTTTT. This encodes CASTPTGTGELFF.

This chain links TRBV28 with TRBJ2-3, with 7 nucleotides matching TRBD1. The CDR3 is 14 residues long. Germline lookup yields CDR1 MDHEN and CDR2 SYDVKM. V lost 2 bases and J lost 4; bases outside the gene matches: 3. This CDR3 reads CASSLPGGADTQYF. In nucleotides, the CDR3 is TGTGCCAGCAGTTTACCAGGGGGAGCAGATACGCAGTATTTT.

The V and J genes are TRBV30 and TRBJ1-2; maybe TRBD1 (6 bases). V was cut by 1 base and J by 8 bases, with 17 bases left in between. Germline V CDR1 and CDR2: GTSNPN, SVGIG (reference sequence). The CDR3 sequence is 14 residues long. DNA for the CDR3: TGTGCCTGGAGTGCCAATCAGGGGTTTGGGGGCTACACCTTC. This gives the protein CAWSANQGFGGYTF. Together with reference TRBV30 and TRBJ1-2, the CDR3 gives the full variable domain: SQTIHQWPATLVQPVGSPLSLECTVEGTSNPNLYWYRQAAGRGLQLLFYSVGIGQISSEVPQNLSASRPQDRQFILSSKKLLLSDSGFYLCAWSANQGFGGYTFGSGTRLTVV.

The rearrangement links TRBV19 to TRBJ1-1; D might be TRBD1 (6 bases). The CDR3 has 13 amino acids. V shed 4 bases and J shed 4 bases, with 10 bases lying between them. Germline loops: CDR1 LNHDA, CDR2 SQIVND (reference sequence). The CDR3 sequence is CASSKQGLTEAFF. In nucleotides, the CDR3 is TGTGCCAGTAGTAAACAGGGCCTCACTGAAGCTTTCTTT.

The V and J genes are TRBV6-4 and TRBJ2-2; no definite D call. Germline assignment: CDR1 MRHNA and CDR2 SNTAGT. V was cut by 0 bases and J by 4 bases, with 3 bases left in between. This CDR3 region has 13 residues. The CDR3 DNA follows: TGTGCCAGCAGTGACTCTAGCACCGGGGAGCTGTTTTTT. Its translation: CASSDSSTGELFF.

This rearrangement joins TRBV4-1 to TRBJ2-1; 8 nucleotides agree with TRBD2. Germline assignment: CDR1 MGHRA and CDR2 YSYEKL. V lost 4 bases and J lost 2; bases outside the gene matches: 7. This CDR3 is built from 16 residues. DNA for the CDR3: TGCGCCAGCAGCCTTTCAGCGGGAGACCCCTACAATGAGCAGTTCTTC. This gives the protein CASSLSAGDPYNEQFF.

The chain is built from TRBV6-5 and TRBJ2-7, with TRBD1 as a possible D gene (6 bases). Trimming cost V 5 bases and J 4 bases, with 12 bases left between them. The CDR3 runs to 13 residues. From germline, CDR1 is MNHEY and CDR2 SVGAGI. The CDR3, as DNA: TGTGCCAGCAGTACCCCAAGGGGGTACGAGCAGTACTTC. This codes for CASSTPRGYEQYF.

This chain joins TRBV2 and TRBJ2-5; D may be TRBD1 (5 bases). The CDR3 is 14 amino acids. Trimming left V 5 bases short and J 3 bases short, with 13 bases between. CDR1 SNHLY and CDR2 FYNNEI come from the germline V gene. CDR3 DNA sequence: TGTGCCAGCAGTTCAGGGCGCGAGAAAGAGACCCAGTACTTC. It is translated as CASSSGREKETQYF.

The chain couples TRBV11-2 to TRBJ2-3, with 7 bases fitting TRBD2. V lost 5 bases and J lost 0; bases outside the gene matches: 5. The germline V gene encodes CDR1 SGHAT and CDR2 FQNNGV. The CDR3 covers 15 residues. CDR3: CASSLMGGSTDTQYF. CDR3 sequence (DNA): TGTGCCAGCAGCCTTATGGGGGGGAGCACAGATACGCAGTATTTT.

V is TRBV19 and J is TRBJ2-2, with 12 bases matching TRBD1. The germline V gene has CDR1 LNHDA and CDR2 SQIVND (reference sequence). Trimming removed 4 bases from V and 6 bases from J; junction bases left unmatched: 12. The CDR3 is made up of 18 amino acids. For the CDR3, the DNA is TGTGCCAGTAGTAATACCCCGGGACAGGGGGCTTATCCCGGGGAGCTGTTTTTT. Translation: CASSNTPGQGAYPGELFF.

CDR3 amino acids: CASRPTGRETQYF. In DNA form, the CDR3 reads TGTGCCAGCAGGCCTACAGGGCGGGAGACCCAGTACTTC. The chain uses TRBV25-1 and TRBJ2-5, with D perhaps matching TRBD1 (6 bases). Germline CDR1 MGHDK, CDR2 SYGVNS. The CDR3 has 13 residues. V dropped 6 bases and J dropped 5 bases, with 13 bases sitting between them.

The chain joins TRBV6-1 to TRBJ1-2; no clear D. With 7 bases removed from V and 0 bases from J, the gap between germline ends came to 9 bases. This CDR3 spans 13 amino acids. CDR1 and CDR2 from the germline V gene are MNHNS and SASEGT. The CDR3 sequence is CASIEGANYGYTF. The CDR3 coding sequence is TGTGCCAGCATCGAGGGCGCTAACTATGGCTACACCTTC.

This chain connects TRBV27 to TRBJ2-2; a possible D gene is TRBD1 (5 bases). V was cut by 3 bases and J by 4 bases, with 12 bases left in between. This CDR3 contains 15 residues. Germline loops: CDR1 MNHEY, CDR2 SMNVEV (reference sequence). CDR3 loop: CASSFDGARTGELFF. CDR3 in DNA: TGTGCCAGCAGTTTTGATGGGGCGCGCACCGGGGAGCTGTTTTTT.

The V gene is TRBV6-1, the J gene TRBJ1-2; D ambiguous. Looked up from germline, CDR1 is MNHNS and CDR2 is SASEGT. The CDR3 has 14 residues. V lost 0 bases and J 3 bases, leaving 8 bases between the germline ends. The CDR3 coding sequence is TGTGCCAGCAGTGAAGCGTTCAGGCACTATGGCTACACCTTC. It translates to CASSEAFRHYGYTF.

The V call is TRBV28, the J call TRBJ2-7; TRBD2 agrees at 11 bases. Germline V gene lookup returns CDR1 MDHEN and CDR2 SYDVKM. The CDR3 covers 14 residues. Unmatched junction bases numbered 7, after V lost 10 bases and J lost 2 bases. The CDR3 nucleotides are TGTGCCACCCGACTAGCGGGGTTCCCCTACGAGCAGTACTTC. Encoded protein: CATRLAGFPYEQYF.

The chain has TRBV9 and TRBJ1-3, with TRBD1 identical over 8 bases. This CDR3 is built from 15 residues. CDR1 and CDR2 from the germline V gene are SGDLS and YYNGEE. J was trimmed by 0 bases and V by 4 bases; bases with no gene match: 3. The CDR3, as DNA: TGTGCCAGCAGCATTGGGACAGGCTCTGGAAACACCATATATTTT. This codes for CASSIGTGSGNTIYF.

The chain joins TRBV7-2 to TRBJ2-4, with 7 bases that match TRBD1. This CDR3 region has 14 residues. After removal of 4 bases from V and 4 bases from J, the junction contained 4 bases not matched to a gene. Looked up from germline, CDR1 is SGHTA and CDR2 is FQGNSA. This CDR3 reads CASSSQGSKNIQYF. The CDR3 nucleotides are TGTGCCAGCAGCTCACAGGGGTCAAAAAACATTCAGTACTTC.

Only one count was recorded for this clone. This chain uses TRBV18 with TRBJ1-1; weak D call: TRBD1 (6 bases). Trimming took off 2 bases at V and 5 bases at J, with 15 bases between the two ends. From germline, CDR1 is KGHSH and CDR2 LQKENI. This CDR3 has 15 residues. The CDR3 here is CASSPIGGQGTEAFF. The CDR3 DNA sequence: TGTGCCAGCTCACCAATTGGGGGCCAGGGGACTGAAGCTTTCTTT.

The genes are TRBV6-5 and TRBJ2-7, with TRBD1 matching over 7 bases. Germline values: CDR1 MNHEY, CDR2 SVGAGI. This CDR3 contains 12 residues. V gave up 6 bases and J gave up 6 bases; unmatched junction bases: 5. CDR3 in amino acids: CASSTGDREQYF. The DNA for the CDR3 is TGTGCCAGCAGCACAGGGGATCGCGAGCAGTACTTC.

The chain links TRBV25-1 to TRBJ2-7; a weak D match, TRBD1 (5 bases). The V end lost 2 bases, the J end lost 0 bases, and 8 bases lay between the germline ends. Germline values: CDR1 MGHDK, CDR2 SYGVNS. The CDR3 length is 14 residues. CDR3 residues: CASSEKGYSYEQYF. CDR3 coding DNA: TGTGCCAGCAGTGAAAAGGGGTACTCCTACGAGCAGTACTTC.

The chain couples TRBV27 to TRBJ2-1; 9 nucleotides align to TRBD2. The V gene end was trimmed by 6 bases and the J gene end by 6 bases; junction bases not matched to a gene: 9. The germline V gene encodes CDR1 MNHEY and CDR2 SMNVEV (reference sequence). CDR3 length: 15 residues. The CDR3 region has the DNA TGTGCCAGCAGCGGGCCAGCGGGAGGTTTCAATGAGCAGTTCTTC. Amino acid sequence: CASSGPAGGFNEQFF.